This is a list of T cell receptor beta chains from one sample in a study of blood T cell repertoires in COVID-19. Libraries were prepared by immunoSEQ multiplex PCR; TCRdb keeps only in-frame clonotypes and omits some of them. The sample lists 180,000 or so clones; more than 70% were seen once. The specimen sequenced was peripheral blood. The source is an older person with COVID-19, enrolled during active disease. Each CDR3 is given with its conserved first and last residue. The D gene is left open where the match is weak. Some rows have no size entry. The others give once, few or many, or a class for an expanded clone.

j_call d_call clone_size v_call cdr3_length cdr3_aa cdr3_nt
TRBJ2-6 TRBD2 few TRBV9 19 CASSFTSGRAGSGANVLTF TGTGCCAGCAGCTTTACTAGCGGGAGGGCCGGGTCTGGGGCCAACGTCCTGACTTTC
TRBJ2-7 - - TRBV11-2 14 CASSLAQSYYEQYF TGTGCCAGCAGCTTGGCACAATCGTACTACGAGCAGTACTTC
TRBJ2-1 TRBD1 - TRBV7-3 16 CASSLRDRALGNEQFF TGTGCCAGCAGCTTAAGGGACAGGGCGTTAGGCAATGAGCAGTTCTTC
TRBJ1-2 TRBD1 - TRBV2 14 CASRKEGTGDGYTF TGTGCCAGTCGAAAGGAGGGGACAGGAGACGGCTACACCTTC
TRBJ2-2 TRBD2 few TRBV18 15 CASSVAGTNTGELFF TGTGCCAGCTCAGTAGCGGGGACGAACACCGGGGAGCTGTTTTTT
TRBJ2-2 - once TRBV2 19 CASDLLAQGGTANTGELFF TGTGCCAGCGATCTCCTAGCCCAGGGCGGGACAGCCAACACCGGGGAGCTGTTTTTT
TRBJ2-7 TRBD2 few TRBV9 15 CASSVGAGGPHEQYF TGTGCCAGCAGCGTAGGGGCGGGAGGGCCCCACGAGCAGTACTTC
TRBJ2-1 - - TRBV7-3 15 CASSNMGGRVDEQFF TGTGCCAGCAGTAATATGGGTGGCAGGGTCGATGAGCAGTTCTTC
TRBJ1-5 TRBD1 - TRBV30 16 CAWSVLGPQGDQPQHF TGTGCCTGGAGTGTACTGGGTCCCCAGGGGGATCAGCCCCAGCATTTT
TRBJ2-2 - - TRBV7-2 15 CASSWVGSGTGELFF TGTGCCAGCAGCTGGGTAGGATCCGGGACCGGGGAGCTGTTTTTT
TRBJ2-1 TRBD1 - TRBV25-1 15 CASSKNRGSYNEQFF TGTGCCAGCAGTAAAAACAGGGGCTCCTACAATGAGCAGTTCTTC
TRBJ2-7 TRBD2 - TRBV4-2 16 CASSQGEALADYEQYF TGTGCCAGCAGCCAGGGGGAAGCGCTAGCGGACTACGAGCAGTACTTC
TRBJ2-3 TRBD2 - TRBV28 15 CASLTRAGSTDTQYF TGTGCCAGCTTAACCCGAGCGGGGAGCACAGATACGCAGTATTTT
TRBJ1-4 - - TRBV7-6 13 CASSLGQSQKLFF TGTGCCAGCAGCTTAGGGCAGTCTCAAAAACTGTTTTTT
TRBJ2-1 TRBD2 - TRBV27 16 CASSLSSLAGYNEQFF TGTGCCAGCAGTTTATCGAGCCTAGCGGGCTACAATGAGCAGTTCTTC